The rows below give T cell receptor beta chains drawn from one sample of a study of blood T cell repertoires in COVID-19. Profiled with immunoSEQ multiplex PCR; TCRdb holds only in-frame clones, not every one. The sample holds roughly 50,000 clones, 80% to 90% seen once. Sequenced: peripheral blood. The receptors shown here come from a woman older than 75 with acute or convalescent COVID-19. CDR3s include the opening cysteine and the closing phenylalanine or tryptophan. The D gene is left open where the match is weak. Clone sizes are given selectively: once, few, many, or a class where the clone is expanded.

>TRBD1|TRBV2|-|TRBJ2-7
CASNPGQGDEQYF
TGTGCCAGCAACCCGGGACAGGGGGACGAGCAGTACTTC
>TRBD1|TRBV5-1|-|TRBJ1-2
CASSLVGTGGVMRGYTF
TGCGCCAGCAGCTTGGTCGGGACAGGGGGCGTAATGCGTGGCTACACCTTC
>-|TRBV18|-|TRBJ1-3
CASSLKQGSGNTIYF
TGTGCCAGCTCACTCAAACAGGGATCCGGAAACACCATATATTTT
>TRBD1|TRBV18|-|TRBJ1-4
CASSPPMAGGSEKLFF
TGTGCCAGCTCACCACCGATGGCAGGGGGGAGTGAAAAACTGTTTTTT
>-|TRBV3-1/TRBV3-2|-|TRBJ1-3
CASSVNGNTIYF
TGTGCCAGCAGCGTCAATGGAAACACCATATATTTT
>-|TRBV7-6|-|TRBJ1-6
CASSLDADSFSPLHF
TGTGCCAGCAGCTTAGACGCTGACAGTTTTTCACCCCTCCACTTT
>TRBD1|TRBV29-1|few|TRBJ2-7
CSVEETGTGVREQYF
TGCAGCGTTGAAGAAACCGGGACAGGGGTGAGGGAGCAGTACTTC
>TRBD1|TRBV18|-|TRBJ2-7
CASSPTGTGGYEQYF
TGTGCCAGCTCACCGACCGGGACAGGCGGTTACGAGCAGTACTTC
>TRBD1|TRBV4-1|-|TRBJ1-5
CASSQGPDRGPTPQHF
TGCGCCAGCAGCCAAGGTCCCGACAGGGGACCTACGCCCCAGCATTTT
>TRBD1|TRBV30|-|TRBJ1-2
CAWRRQGGVGYTF
TGTGCCTGGAGGAGACAGGGAGGAGTAGGCTACACCTTC
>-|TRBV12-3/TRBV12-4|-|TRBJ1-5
CASSPGTYQPQHF
TGTGCCAGCAGTCCCGGGACTTATCAGCCCCAGCATTTT
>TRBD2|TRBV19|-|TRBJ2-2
CASRLAGATGELFF
TGTGCCAGTCGATTAGCGGGGGCCACCGGGGAGCTGTTTTTT
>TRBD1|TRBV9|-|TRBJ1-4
CASSFSTGKDEKLFF
TGTGCCAGCAGCTTTTCGACAGGGAAGGATGAAAAACTGTTTTTT
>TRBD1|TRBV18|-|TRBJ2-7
CASSPGTGGGEQYF
TGTGCCAGCTCACCCGGGACAGGGGGCGGCGAGCAGTACTTC
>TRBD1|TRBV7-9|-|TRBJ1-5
CASSLGTDNQPQHF
TGTGCCAGCAGCCTAGGGACAGACAATCAGCCCCAGCATTTT
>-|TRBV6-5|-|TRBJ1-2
CASSYSSQNYGYTF
TGTGCCAGCAGTTACTCCTCGCAGAACTATGGCTACACCTTC
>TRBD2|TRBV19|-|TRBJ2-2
CASSMPGGFTATGELFF
TGTGCCAGTAGTATGCCGGGGGGGTTCACCGCCACCGGGGAGCTGTTTTTT
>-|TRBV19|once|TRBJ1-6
CASSIGRTYNSPLHF
TGTGCCAGTAGTATAGGACGGACTTATAATTCACCCCTCCACTTT
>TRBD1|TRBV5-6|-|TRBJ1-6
CASSSDRGQDNSPLHF
TGTGCCAGCAGCTCCGACAGGGGGCAAGATAATTCACCCCTCCACTTT
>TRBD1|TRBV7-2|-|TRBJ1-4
CASSQGQGASEKLFF
TGTGCCAGCAGTCAAGGACAGGGGGCATCTGAAAAACTGTTTTTT
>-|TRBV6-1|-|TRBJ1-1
CASSEFGRDTEAFF
TGTGCCAGCAGTGAATTCGGGAGGGACACTGAAGCTTTCTTT
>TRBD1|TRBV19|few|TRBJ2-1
CASSIRGGGNEQFF
TGTGCCAGTAGTATACGAGGGGGCGGGAATGAGCAGTTCTTC
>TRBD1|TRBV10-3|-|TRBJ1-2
CATRQGYYGYTF
TGTGCCACCAGACAGGGCTACTATGGCTACACCTTC
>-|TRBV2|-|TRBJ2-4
CASSVGEAKNIQYF
TGTGCCAGCAGTGTTGGGGAGGCCAAAAACATTCAGTACTTC
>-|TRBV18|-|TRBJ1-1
CASSPTRSSWNTEAFF
TGTGCCAGCTCACCAACTCGTTCGTCCTGGAACACTGAAGCTTTCTTT
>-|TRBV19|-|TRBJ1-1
CASSNQGMNTEAFF
TGTGCCAGTAGTAATCAGGGAATGAACACTGAAGCTTTCTTT
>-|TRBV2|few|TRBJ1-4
CASRATSGSTNEKLFF
TGTGCCAGCAGAGCAACCTCAGGGTCAACTAATGAAAAACTGTTTTTT
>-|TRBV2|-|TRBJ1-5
CASSLDRDQPQHF
TGTGCCAGCAGTCTAGACAGAGATCAGCCCCAGCATTTT
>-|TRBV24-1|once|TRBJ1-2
CATSHLSYGYTF
TGTGCCACCAGTCACTTGAGCTATGGCTACACCTTC
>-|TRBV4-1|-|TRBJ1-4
CASSQDSGGVPNEKLFF
TGCGCCAGCAGCCAAGACTCGGGGGGGGTACCTAATGAAAAACTGTTTTTT
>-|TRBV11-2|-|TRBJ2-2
CASSHVGGRTGELFF
TGTGCCAGCAGCCACGTCGGAGGGCGCACCGGGGAGCTGTTTTTT
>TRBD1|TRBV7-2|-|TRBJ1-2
CASSSLQGAGGYTF
TGTGCCAGCAGCTCCCTACAGGGGGCAGGTGGCTACACCTTC
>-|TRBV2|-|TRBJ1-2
CASSDVGETF
TGTGCCAGCAGTGACGTAGGGGAAACCTTC
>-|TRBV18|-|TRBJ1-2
CASSPAGGGYTF
TGTGCCAGCTCCCCCGCGGGCGGTGGCTACACCTTC
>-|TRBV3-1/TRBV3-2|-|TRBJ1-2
CASSQGDKGPYGYTF
TGTGCCAGCAGCCAAGGGGACAAGGGTCCCTATGGCTACACCTTC
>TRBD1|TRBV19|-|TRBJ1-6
CASSETGRSPLHF
TGTGCCAGTAGTGAGACAGGGCGATCACCCCTCCACTTT
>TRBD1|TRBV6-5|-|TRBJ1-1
CASRGQGLVEAFF
TGTGCCAGCAGAGGACAGGGGTTGGTTGAAGCTTTCTTT
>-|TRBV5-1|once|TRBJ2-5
CASSLGLEETQYF
TGCGCCAGCAGCTTGGGACTAGAGGAGACCCAGTACTTC
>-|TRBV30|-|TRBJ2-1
CAWSSRKGGSYNEQFF
TGTGCCTGGAGTTCCCGAAAGGGCGGGTCCTACAATGAGCAGTTCTTC
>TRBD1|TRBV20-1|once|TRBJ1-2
CSARTGLGYTF
TGCAGTGCCCGGACAGGGCTCGGCTACACCTTC
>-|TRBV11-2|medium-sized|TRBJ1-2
CASSPRENWLEGYTF
TGTGCCAGCAGCCCACGGGAGAATTGGCTAGAAGGCTACACCTTC
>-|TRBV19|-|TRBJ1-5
CASSATGNSNQPQHF
TGTGCCAGTAGTGCTACAGGGAATAGCAATCAGCCCCAGCATTTT
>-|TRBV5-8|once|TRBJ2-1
CASGLSLAHNEQFF
TGTGCCAGCGGCTTGTCGCTGGCTCACAATGAGCAGTTCTTC
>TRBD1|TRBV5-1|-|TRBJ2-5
CASSPMPGQGGETQYF
TGCGCCAGCAGCCCGATGCCGGGACAGGGAGGAGAGACCCAGTACTTC
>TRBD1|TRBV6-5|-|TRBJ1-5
CASSLDRESQHF
TGTGCCAGCAGTCTAGACAGGGAATCCCAGCATTTT
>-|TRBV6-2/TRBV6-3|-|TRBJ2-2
CASSPPPGLSGTGELFF
TGTGCCAGCAGCCCTCCTCCGGGTCTCTCGGGGACCGGGGAGCTGTTTTTT
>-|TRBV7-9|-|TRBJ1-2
CASSLDPQDGYTF
TGTGCCAGCAGCTTAGATCCCCAGGATGGCTACACCTTC
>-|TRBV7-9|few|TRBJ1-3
CASSLFRGSGNTIYF
TGTGCCAGCAGCTTATTTCGGGGGTCCGGAAACACCATATATTTT
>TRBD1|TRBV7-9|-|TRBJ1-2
CASSSGQGGYTF
TGTGCCAGCAGCTCAGGACAGGGAGGGTACACCTTC
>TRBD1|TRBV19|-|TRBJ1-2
CASTPDRGRGYTF
TGTGCCAGCACGCCAGACAGGGGGCGAGGCTACACCTTC
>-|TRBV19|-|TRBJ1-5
CASSSQGNQPQHF
TGTGCCAGTAGTTCGCAGGGAAATCAGCCCCAGCATTTT
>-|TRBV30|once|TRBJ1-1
CAWSVSGVNTEAFF
TGTGCCTGGAGTGTATCCGGGGTTAACACTGAAGCTTTCTTT